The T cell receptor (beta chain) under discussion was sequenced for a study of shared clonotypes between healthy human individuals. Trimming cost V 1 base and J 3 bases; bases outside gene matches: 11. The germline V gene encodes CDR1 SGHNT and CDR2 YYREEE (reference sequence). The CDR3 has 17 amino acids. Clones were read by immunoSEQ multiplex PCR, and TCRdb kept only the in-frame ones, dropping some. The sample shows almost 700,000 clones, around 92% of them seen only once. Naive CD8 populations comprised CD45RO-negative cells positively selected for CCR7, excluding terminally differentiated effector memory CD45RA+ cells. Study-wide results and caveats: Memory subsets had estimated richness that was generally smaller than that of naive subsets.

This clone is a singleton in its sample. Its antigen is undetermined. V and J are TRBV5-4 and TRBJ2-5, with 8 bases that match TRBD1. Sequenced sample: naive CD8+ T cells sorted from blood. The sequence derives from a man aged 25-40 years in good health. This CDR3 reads CASSLIGTGKTKETQYF. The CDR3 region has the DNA TGTGCCAGCAGCTTGATCGGGACAGGAAAGACCAAAGAGACCCAGTACTTC.